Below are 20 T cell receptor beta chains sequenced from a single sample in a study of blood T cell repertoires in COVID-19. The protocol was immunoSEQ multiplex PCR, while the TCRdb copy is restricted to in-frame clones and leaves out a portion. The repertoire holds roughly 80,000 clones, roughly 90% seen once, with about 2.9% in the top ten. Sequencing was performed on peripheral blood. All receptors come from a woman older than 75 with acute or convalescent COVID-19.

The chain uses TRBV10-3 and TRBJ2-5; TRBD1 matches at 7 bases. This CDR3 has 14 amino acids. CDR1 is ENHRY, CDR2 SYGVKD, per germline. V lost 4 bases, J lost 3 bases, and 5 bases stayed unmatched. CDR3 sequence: CAISGNQGEETQYF. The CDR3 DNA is TGTGCCATCAGTGGAAATCAGGGGGAAGAGACCCAGTACTTC.

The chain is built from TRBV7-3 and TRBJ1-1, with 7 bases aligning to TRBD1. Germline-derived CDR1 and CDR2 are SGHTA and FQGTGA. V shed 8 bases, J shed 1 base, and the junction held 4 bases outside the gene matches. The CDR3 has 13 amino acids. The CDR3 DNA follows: TGTGCCAGCTCGGGACAGTCGAACACTGAAGCTTTCTTT. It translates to CASSGQSNTEAFF.

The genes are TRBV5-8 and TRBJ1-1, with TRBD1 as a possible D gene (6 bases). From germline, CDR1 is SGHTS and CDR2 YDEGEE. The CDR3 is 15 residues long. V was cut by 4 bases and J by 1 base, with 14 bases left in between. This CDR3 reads CASSPDGTRNTEAFF. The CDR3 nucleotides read TGTGCCAGCAGCCCGGACGGGACACGGAACACTGAAGCTTTCTTT.

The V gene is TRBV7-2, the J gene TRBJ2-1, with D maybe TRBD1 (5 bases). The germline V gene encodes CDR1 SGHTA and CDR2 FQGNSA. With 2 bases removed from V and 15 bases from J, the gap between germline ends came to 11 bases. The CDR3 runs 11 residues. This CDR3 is CASSLWGRVFF. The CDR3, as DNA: TGTGCCAGCAGCTTATGGGGCAGGGTGTTCTTC.

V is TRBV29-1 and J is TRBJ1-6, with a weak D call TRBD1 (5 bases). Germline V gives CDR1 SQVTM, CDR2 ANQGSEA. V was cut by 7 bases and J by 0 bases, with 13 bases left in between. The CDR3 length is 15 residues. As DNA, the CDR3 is TGCAGCGCTAGGGAGGGGAGCTCCTATAATTCACCCCTCCACTTT. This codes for CSAREGSSYNSPLHF.

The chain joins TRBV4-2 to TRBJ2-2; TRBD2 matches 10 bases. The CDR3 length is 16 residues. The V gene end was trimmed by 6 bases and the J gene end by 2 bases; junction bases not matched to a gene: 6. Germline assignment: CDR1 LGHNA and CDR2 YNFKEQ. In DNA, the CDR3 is TGTGCCAGCAGGGGAGCTAGCGGGAGAAACACCGGGGAGCTGTTTTTT. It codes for CASRGASGRNTGELFF.

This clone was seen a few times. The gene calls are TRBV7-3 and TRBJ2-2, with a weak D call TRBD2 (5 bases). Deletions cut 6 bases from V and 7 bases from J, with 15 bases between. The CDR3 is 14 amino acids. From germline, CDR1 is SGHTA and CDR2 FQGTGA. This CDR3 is CASRSTSGGGELFF. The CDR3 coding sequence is TGTGCCAGCAGGTCTACCAGCGGCGGCGGGGAGCTGTTTTTT.

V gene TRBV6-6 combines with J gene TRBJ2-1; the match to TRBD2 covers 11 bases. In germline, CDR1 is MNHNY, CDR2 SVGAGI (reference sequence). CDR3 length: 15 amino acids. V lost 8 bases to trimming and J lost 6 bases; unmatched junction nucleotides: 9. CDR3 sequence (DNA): TGTGCCAGCGGCGAGGGACTAGCGGACGGCAATGAGCAGTTCTTC. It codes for CASGEGLADGNEQFF.

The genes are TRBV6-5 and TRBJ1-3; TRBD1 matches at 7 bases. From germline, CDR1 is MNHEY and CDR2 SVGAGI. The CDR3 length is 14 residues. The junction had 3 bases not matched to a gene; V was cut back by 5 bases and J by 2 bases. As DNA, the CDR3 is TGTGCCAGCAGTACCACAGGGGCTGGAAACACCATATATTTT. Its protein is CASSTTGAGNTIYF.

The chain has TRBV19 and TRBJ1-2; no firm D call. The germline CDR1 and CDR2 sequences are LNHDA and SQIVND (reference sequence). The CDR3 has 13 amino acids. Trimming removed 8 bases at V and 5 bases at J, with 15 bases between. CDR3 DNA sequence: TGTGCCAGTGCGGGGTCTGCTCAGTATGGCTACACCTTC. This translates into CASAGSAQYGYTF.

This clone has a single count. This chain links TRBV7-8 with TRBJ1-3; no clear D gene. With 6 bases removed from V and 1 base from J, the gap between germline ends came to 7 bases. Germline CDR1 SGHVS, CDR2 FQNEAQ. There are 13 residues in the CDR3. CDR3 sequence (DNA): TGTGCCAGCAGGGAGGCGTCTGGAAACACCATATATTTT. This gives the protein CASREASGNTIYF.

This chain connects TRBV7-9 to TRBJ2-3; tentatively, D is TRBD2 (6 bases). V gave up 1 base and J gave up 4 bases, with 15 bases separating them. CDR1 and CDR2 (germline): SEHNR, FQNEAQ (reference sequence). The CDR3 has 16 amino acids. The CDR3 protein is CASSLGPGSVADTQYF. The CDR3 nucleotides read TGTGCCAGCAGCTTAGGGCCCGGGAGTGTGGCAGATACGCAGTATTTT.

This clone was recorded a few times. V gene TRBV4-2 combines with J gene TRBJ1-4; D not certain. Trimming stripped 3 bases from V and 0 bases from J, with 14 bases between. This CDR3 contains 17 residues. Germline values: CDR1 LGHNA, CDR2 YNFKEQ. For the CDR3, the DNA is TGTGCCAGCAGCCAGAGGAGGCCTCCAGCAACTAATGAAAAACTGTTTTTT. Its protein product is CASSQRRPPATNEKLFF.

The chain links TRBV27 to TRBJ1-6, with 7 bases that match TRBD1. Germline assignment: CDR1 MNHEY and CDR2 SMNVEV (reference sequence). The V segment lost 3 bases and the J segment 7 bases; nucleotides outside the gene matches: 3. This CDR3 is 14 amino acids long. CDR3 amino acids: CASSFMGQNSPLHF. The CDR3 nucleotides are TGTGCCAGCAGTTTTATGGGACAGAATTCACCCCTCCACTTT.

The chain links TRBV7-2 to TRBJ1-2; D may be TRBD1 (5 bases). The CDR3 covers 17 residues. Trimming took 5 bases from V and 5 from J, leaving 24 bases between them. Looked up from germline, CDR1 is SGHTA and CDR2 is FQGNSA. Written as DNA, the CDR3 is TGTGCCAGCAGCCCCTTCCCCGGGACTGCCTCGTCTTATGGCTACACCTTC. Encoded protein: CASSPFPGTASSYGYTF.

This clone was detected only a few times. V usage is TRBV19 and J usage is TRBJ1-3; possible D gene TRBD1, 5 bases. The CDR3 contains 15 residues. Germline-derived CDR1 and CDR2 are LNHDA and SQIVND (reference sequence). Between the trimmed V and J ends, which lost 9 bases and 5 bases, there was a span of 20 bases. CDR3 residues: CARITIQVTRNTIYF. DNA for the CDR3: TGTGCCAGAATTACGATACAGGTCACCCGAAACACCATATATTTT.

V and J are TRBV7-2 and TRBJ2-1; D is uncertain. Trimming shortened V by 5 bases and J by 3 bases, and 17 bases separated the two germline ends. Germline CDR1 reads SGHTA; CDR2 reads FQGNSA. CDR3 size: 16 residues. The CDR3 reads CASSADPQAYYNEQFF. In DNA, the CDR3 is TGTGCCAGCAGCGCCGATCCCCAGGCTTACTACAATGAGCAGTTCTTC. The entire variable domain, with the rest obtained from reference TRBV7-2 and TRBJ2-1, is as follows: GAGVSQSPSNKVTEKGKDVELRCDPISGHTALYWYRQSLGQGLEFLIYFQGNSAPDKSGLPSDRFSAERTGGSVSTLTIQRTQQEDSAVYLCASSADPQAYYNEQFFGPGTRLTVL.

The DNA of the CDR3 is TGTGCCACCAGTGATCCAAATCAGCCCCAGCATTTT. This codes for CATSDPNQPQHF. J is TRBJ1-5 and V is TRBV24-1; D not certain. This CDR3 comprises 12 residues. Germline V gene lookup returns CDR1 KGHDR and CDR2 SFDVKD. Between the trimmed V and J ends, which lost 3 bases and 4 bases, there was a span of 3 bases.

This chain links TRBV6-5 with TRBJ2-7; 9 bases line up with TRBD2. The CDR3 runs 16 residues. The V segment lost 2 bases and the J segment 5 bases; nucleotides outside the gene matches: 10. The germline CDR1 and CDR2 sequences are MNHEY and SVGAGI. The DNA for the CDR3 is TGTGCCAGCAGTTACACCGGTAGCGGGAGAGGGGACGAGCAGTACTTC. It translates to CASSYTGSGRGDEQYF.

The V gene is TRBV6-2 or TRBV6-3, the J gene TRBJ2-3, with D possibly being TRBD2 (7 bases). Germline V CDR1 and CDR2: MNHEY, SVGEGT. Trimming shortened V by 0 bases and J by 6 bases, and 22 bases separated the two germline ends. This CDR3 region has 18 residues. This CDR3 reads CASSYSTSGGAGRDTQYF. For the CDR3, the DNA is TGTGCCAGCAGTTACTCGACTAGTGGGGGGGCCGGTCGCGATACGCAGTATTTT.